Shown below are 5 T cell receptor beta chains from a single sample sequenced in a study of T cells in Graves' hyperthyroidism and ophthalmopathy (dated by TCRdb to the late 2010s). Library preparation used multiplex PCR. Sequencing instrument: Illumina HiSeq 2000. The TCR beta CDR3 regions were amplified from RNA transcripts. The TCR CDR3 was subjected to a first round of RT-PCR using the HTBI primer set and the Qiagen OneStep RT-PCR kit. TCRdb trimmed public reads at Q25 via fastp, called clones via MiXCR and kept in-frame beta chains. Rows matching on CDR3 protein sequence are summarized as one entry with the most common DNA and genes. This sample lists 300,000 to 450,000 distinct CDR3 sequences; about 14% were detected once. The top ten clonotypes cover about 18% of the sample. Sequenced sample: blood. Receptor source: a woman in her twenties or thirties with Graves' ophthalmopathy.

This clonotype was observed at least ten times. The CDR3: CASSLGGGVHNEQFF. The CDR3 DNA is TGTGCCAGCAGCTTAGGCGGGGGGGTCCACAATGAGCAGTTCTTC. The V and J genes are TRBV7-6 and TRBJ2-1; 9 bases match TRBD2. The CDR3 contains 15 residues. The germline V gene has CDR1 SGHVS and CDR2 FNYEAQ. Unmatched junction bases numbered 3, after V lost 1 base and J lost 5 bases.

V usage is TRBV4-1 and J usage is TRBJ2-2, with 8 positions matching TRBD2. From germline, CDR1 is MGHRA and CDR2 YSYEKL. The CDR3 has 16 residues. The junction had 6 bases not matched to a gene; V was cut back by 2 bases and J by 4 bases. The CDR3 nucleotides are TGCGCCAGCAGCCAACCCGGGACTAGGCGCACCGGGGAGCTGTTTTTT. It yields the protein CASSQPGTRRTGELFF.

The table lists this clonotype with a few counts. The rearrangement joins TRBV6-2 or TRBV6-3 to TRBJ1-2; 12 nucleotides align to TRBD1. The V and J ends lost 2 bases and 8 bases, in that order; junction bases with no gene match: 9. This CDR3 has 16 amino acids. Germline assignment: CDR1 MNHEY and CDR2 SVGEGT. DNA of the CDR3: TGTGCCAGCAGTTACGCCCCGGGACAGGGGGCCGGGGGCTACACCTTC. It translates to CASSYAPGQGAGGYTF.

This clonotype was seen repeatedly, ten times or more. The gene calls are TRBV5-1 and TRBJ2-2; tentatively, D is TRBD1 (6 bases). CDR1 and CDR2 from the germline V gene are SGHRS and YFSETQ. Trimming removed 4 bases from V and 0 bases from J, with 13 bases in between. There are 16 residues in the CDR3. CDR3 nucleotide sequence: TGCGCCAGCAGCGTGATGGACAGTTCGAACACCGGGGAGCTGTTTTTT. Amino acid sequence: CASSVMDSSNTGELFF.

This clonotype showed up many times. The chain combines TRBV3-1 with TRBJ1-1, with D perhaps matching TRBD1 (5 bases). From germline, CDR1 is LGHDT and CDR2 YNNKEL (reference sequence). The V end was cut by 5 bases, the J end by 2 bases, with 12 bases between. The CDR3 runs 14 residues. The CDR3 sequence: CASSRAGANTEAFF. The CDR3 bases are TGTGCCAGCAGCAGGGCCGGGGCCAACACTGAAGCTTTCTTT.